These 24 T cell receptor beta chains came from one sample sequenced in a study of T cells in Graves' hyperthyroidism and ophthalmopathy. Using RNA transcripts as the source, TCR beta CDR3 regions were amplified. RT-PCR in the first round (using the HTBI primer set) targeted the TCR CDR3. TCRdb redid the calling of the multiplex PCR reads with MiXCR, one entry per CDR3 protein. Among 540,000 or so distinct CDR3 sequences listed, 15% to 17% were seen once. The material sequenced was blood. These receptors were taken from a woman younger than 45 with Graves' hyperthyroidism.

This clonotype was recorded only once. The rearrangement uses TRBV6-1 and TRBJ1-5; TRBD1 is a possible D gene (6 bases). Germline assignment: CDR1 MNHNS and CDR2 SASEGT. Trimming pared 6 bases from V and 1 base from J, leaving 13 bases between. This CDR3 has 15 residues. CDR3 in amino acids: CASRRTGLSNQPQHF. The CDR3 bases are TGTGCCAGCAGGAGAACAGGGTTGAGCAATCAGCCCCAGCATTTT.

This clonotype has only a few counts. Given a much more abundant clone one base away, this may be a read error. The chain combines TRBV10-3 with TRBJ2-3, with 9 positions matching TRBD1. This CDR3 region has 14 residues. The junction had 1 base not matched to a gene; V was cut back by 6 bases and J by 0 bases. Germline CDR1 and CDR2: ENHRY and SYGVKD. The CDR3 loop reads CAIRGTGSTDTQYF. Written as DNA, the CDR3 is TGTGCCATCAGGGGGACAGGGAGCACAGATACGCAGTATTTT.

This clonotype was seen ten or more times. The chain joins TRBV2 to TRBJ2-2, with D uncertain. Germline V gives CDR1 SNHLY, CDR2 FYNNEI. Trimming removed 0 bases from V and 1 base from J, with 9 bases in between. This CDR3 comprises 16 residues. CDR3: CASSEAATRNTGELFF. CDR3 nucleotide sequence: TGTGCCAGCAGTGAAGCGGCAACACGGAACACCGGGGAGCTGTTTTTT.

The chain recombines TRBV12-3 or TRBV12-4 with TRBJ2-5, with a weak D call TRBD2 (6 bases). The CDR3 length is 14 residues. V was clipped by 6 bases and J by 4 bases, with 15 bases between them. In DNA form, the CDR3 reads TGTGCCAGCAGAGGACCCGGGGGTCGAGAGACCCAGTACTTC. Its protein product is CASRGPGGRETQYF.

This clonotype was seen ten or more times. The rearrangement joins TRBV20-1 to TRBJ2-7, with 13 bases fitting TRBD2. The junction had 14 bases not matched to a gene; V was cut back by 6 bases and J by 3 bases. In germline, CDR1 is DFQATT, CDR2 SNEGSKA (reference sequence). CDR3 length: 17 residues. The CDR3, as DNA: TGCAGTGCCCAGTCCGGGACTAGCGGGACCAGAATCTACGAGCAGTACTTC. Amino acids: CSAQSGTSGTRIYEQYF.

This clonotype appeared many times. In nucleotides, the CDR3 is TGTGCCAGCAGCTTAACGGGGGGCGCGAACACCGGGGAGCTGTTTTTT. Encoded protein: CASSLTGGANTGELFF. The V and J genes are TRBV7-3 and TRBJ2-2; D assignment may be TRBD1 or TRBD2 (6 bases each). V shed 0 bases and J shed 0 bases, with 8 bases lying between them. Looked up from germline, CDR1 is SGHTA and CDR2 is FQGTGA. The CDR3 totals 16 residues.

This clonotype occurred many times. The V and J genes are TRBV6-5 and TRBJ2-7, with 10 nucleotides matching TRBD2. V lost 1 base to trimming and J lost 6 bases; unmatched junction nucleotides: 15. The CDR3 is 18 amino acids. Germline CDR1 MNHEY, CDR2 SVGAGI. The CDR3 coding sequence is TGTGCCAGCAGTTACTATAGCGGGAGGATTTCGGATGCTCGCGAGCAGTACTTC. It is translated as CASSYYSGRISDAREQYF.

The chain uses TRBV19 and TRBJ2-2; unclear D gene. V was clipped by 3 bases and J by 7 bases, with 9 bases between them. The CDR3 contains 13 residues. The germline V gene has CDR1 LNHDA and CDR2 SQIVND (reference sequence). The CDR3 DNA reads TGTGCCAGTAGTATTTCCCGGATCGGGGAGCTGTTTTTT. It is translated as CASSISRIGELFF.

This clonotype showed up just a few times. The chain carries TRBV30 and TRBJ1-1; D remains ambiguous. Germline V gives CDR1 GTSNPN, CDR2 SVGIG (reference sequence). With 2 bases removed from V and 7 bases from J, the gap between germline ends came to 14 bases. This CDR3 has 13 amino acids. CDR3 bases: TGTGCCTGGAGTCCCCTGGAGAATAATGAAGCTTTCTTT. This translates into CAWSPLENNEAFF. Drawing the rest from reference TRBV30 and TRBJ1-1, the complete variable domain is SQTIHQWPATLVQPVGSPLSLECTVEGTSNPNLYWYRQAAGRGLQLLFYSVGIGQISSEVPQNLSASRPQDRQFILSSKKLLLSDSGFYLCAWSPLENNEAFFGQGTRLTVV.

The chain employs TRBV9 and TRBJ2-7; no firm D call. The CDR3 is made up of 16 amino acids. Trimming cost V 0 bases and J 0 bases, with 13 bases left between them. CDR1 and CDR2 (germline): SGDLS, YYNGEE. CDR3 loop: CASSVGSPRSSYEQYF. In DNA form, the CDR3 reads TGTGCCAGCAGCGTAGGATCCCCGCGAAGCTCCTACGAGCAGTACTTC.

V gene TRBV18 combines with J gene TRBJ2-1, with D possibly being TRBD1 or TRBD2 (6 bases each). This CDR3 is built from 15 residues. Germline V gene sequence: CDR1 KGHSH, CDR2 LQKENI. Trimming stripped 0 bases from V and 4 bases from J, with 10 bases between. Here the CDR3 DNA reads TGTGCCAGCTCACCACCGGGGGGCCGGTACAATGAGCAGTTCTTC. It codes for CASSPPGGRYNEQFF.

This clonotype was picked up a small number of times. The CDR3 sequence is CASSLSGTGVGEAFF. The DNA for the CDR3 is TGTGCCAGCAGTTTATCTGGGACAGGGGTGGGTGAAGCTTTCTTT. The rearrangement uses TRBV27 and TRBJ1-1; 10 bases align to TRBD1. Germline V lookup: CDR1 MNHEY, CDR2 SMNVEV (reference sequence). The CDR3 runs to 15 residues. V dropped 0 bases and J dropped 7; count of bases not matched to a gene: 5.

Regarding this clonotype: At one end the junction does not follow the germline gene, possibly because of a read error. This sequence joins TRBV7-3 and TRBJ2-3; D not certain. The CDR3 runs to 14 residues. CDR1 and CDR2 (germline): SGHTA, FQGTGA. CDR3 loop: CAGSSGPGTDTQYF. The CDR3 region has the DNA TGTGCCGGCAGCTCAGGACCAGGCACAGATACGCAGTATTTT.

The CDR3 DNA sequence: TGTGCCAGCAGTTATCAGGGCCCGGCGGACATTCAGTACTTC. Translation gives CASSYQGPADIQYF. The genes are TRBV12-3 or TRBV12-4 and TRBJ2-4; possibly TRBD1 for D (5 bases). This CDR3 region has 14 residues. V dropped 4 bases and J dropped 8 bases, with 15 bases sitting between them.

This clonotype was found many times. The chain employs TRBV30 and TRBJ2-3; no definite D call. The germline CDR1 and CDR2 sequences are GTSNPN and SVGIG (reference sequence). This CDR3 contains 15 residues. V lost 0 bases and J 0 bases, leaving 10 bases between the germline ends. The CDR3 here is CAWSVVSLSTDTQYF. CDR3 nucleotides: TGTGCCTGGAGTGTCGTAAGCCTGAGCACAGATACGCAGTATTTT.

This clonotype was recorded many times. V gene TRBV12-5 combines with J gene TRBJ2-2; D is undetermined. In germline, CDR1 is LGHNT, CDR2 FRNRAP. Trimming removed 3 bases at V and 6 bases at J, with 14 bases between. The length of the CDR3 is 15 residues. The CDR3 reads CASGLGPRGAGELFF. CDR3 nucleotides: TGTGCTAGTGGTTTAGGGCCCAGAGGCGCCGGGGAGCTGTTTTTT. The full variable domain, in which reference TRBV12-5 and TRBJ2-2 provide the parts outside the CDR3, is DARVTQTPRHKVTEMGQEVTMRCQPILGHNTVFWYRQTMMQGLELLAYFRNRAPLDDSGMPKDRFSAEMPDATLATLKIQPSEPRDSAVYFCASGLGPRGAGELFFGEGSRLTVL.

The table lists this clonotype with many counts. CDR3 sequence: CASSLQQGDLYNEQFF. CDR3 DNA sequence: TGTGCCAGCAGCTTACAACAGGGGGACCTCTACAATGAGCAGTTCTTC. The chain has TRBV11-1 and TRBJ2-1; 8 nucleotides align to TRBD1. CDR1 and CDR2 from the germline V gene are SGHAT and FQDESV (reference sequence). The CDR3 contains 16 residues. Trimming cost V 2 bases and J 3 bases; bases outside gene matches: 6.

This clonotype was seen ten or more times. The V call is TRBV28, the J call TRBJ1-1; D is ambiguous. Deletions cut 4 bases from V and 0 bases from J, with 9 bases between. There are 14 residues in the CDR3. The germline V gene has CDR1 MDHEN and CDR2 SYDVKM. The CDR3 region has the DNA TGTGCCAGCAGTTCTGGGGAATTGAACACTGAAGCTTTCTTT. As protein: CASSSGELNTEAFF.

This clonotype was seen at least ten times. The chain combines TRBV24-1 with TRBJ1-1, with a possible D match to TRBD1 (5 bases). Per the germline V gene, CDR1 is KGHDR and CDR2 is SFDVKD. V lost 9 bases and J 0 bases, leaving 10 bases between the germline ends. The CDR3 is 13 residues long. The DNA for the CDR3 is TGTGCCACCTCGAGGGGAGTGAACACTGAAGCTTTCTTT. Amino acids: CATSRGVNTEAFF.

This clonotype occurred many times. In nucleotides, the CDR3 is TGTGCCAGCAGCCCTAGACAGGGTAGCCTGAATGAGCAGTTCTTC. Its translation: CASSPRQGSLNEQFF. J is TRBJ2-1 and V is TRBV11-3; 7 positions agree with TRBD1. The V segment lost 5 bases and the J segment 7 bases; nucleotides outside the gene matches: 11. The CDR3 is 15 amino acids. Germline CDR1 is SGHNT and CDR2 is YENEEA. The variable domain in full, completed from reference TRBV11-3 and TRBJ2-1, reads EAGVVQSPRYKIIEKKQPVAFWCNPISGHNTLYWYLQNLGQGPELLIRYENEEAVDDSQLPKDRFSAERLKGVDSTLKIQPAELGDSAVYLCASSPRQGSLNEQFFGPGTRLTVL.

This chain connects TRBV5-1 to TRBJ2-3, with 8 bases matching TRBD2. The CDR3 is 15 residues long. Germline CDR1 is SGHRS and CDR2 is YFSETQ. V lost 5 bases to trimming and J lost 0 bases; unmatched junction nucleotides: 5. In DNA, the CDR3 is TGCGCCAGCAGAAATAGCGGGGCTAGCACAGATACGCAGTATTTT. Protein product: CASRNSGASTDTQYF.

In its sample, this clonotype was seen a few times. A read error is possible here, since a much larger clone lies one base away. V and J are TRBV20-1 and TRBJ2-1; TRBD2 agrees at 10 bases. The V segment lost 2 bases and the J segment 5 bases; nucleotides outside the gene matches: 6. This CDR3 contains 15 residues. Germline V gives CDR1 DFQATT, CDR2 SNEGSKA (reference sequence). The CDR3 loop reads CSARPRTSGNNEQFF. CDR3 sequence (DNA): TGCAGTGCTAGACCTCGGACTAGCGGAAACAATGAGCAGTTCTTC.

This clonotype has ten or more counts. The chain recombines TRBV10-3 with TRBJ2-3; 12 positions match TRBD2. With 4 bases clipped from V and 6 bases from J, the junction kept 5 bases outside the gene matches. CDR1 and CDR2 (germline): ENHRY, SYGVKD. The CDR3 extends over 15 amino acids. The CDR3 DNA follows: TGTGCCATCAGTGGCCCCGGGACTAGCGGGGATACGCAGTATTTT. This codes for CAISGPGTSGDTQYF.

This clonotype was seen only a few times. The CDR3 sequence: CATSRDGGESSYEQYF. Here the CDR3 DNA reads TGTGCCACCAGCAGAGATGGGGGGGAGAGCTCCTACGAGCAGTACTTC. The rearrangement links TRBV15 to TRBJ2-7; 7 nucleotides match TRBD2. Trimming removed 0 bases from V and 0 bases from J; junction bases left unmatched: 5. Germline CDR1 is LNHNV and CDR2 is YYDKDF (reference sequence). This CDR3 region has 16 residues.